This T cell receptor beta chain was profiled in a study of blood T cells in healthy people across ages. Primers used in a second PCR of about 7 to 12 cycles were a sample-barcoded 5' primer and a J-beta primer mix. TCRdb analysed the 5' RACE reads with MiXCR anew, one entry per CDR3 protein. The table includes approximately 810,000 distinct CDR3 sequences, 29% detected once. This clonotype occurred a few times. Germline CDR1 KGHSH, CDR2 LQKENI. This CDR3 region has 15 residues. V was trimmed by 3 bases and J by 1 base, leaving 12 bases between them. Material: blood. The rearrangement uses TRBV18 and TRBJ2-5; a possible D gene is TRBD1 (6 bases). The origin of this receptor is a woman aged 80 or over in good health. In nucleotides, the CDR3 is TGTGCCAGCTCACCGACCCGACAGGCCCAAGAGACCCAGTACTTC. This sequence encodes CASSPTRQAQETQYF.